The present T cell receptor (beta chain) was sequenced within a study of blood T cell repertoires in COVID-19. Some clones are missing from TCRdb's copy, which holds only in-frame ones; the method was immunoSEQ multiplex PCR. The sample lists 410,000 or so clones, approximately 89% occurring once. CDR3 size: 13 residues. The ends were cut back, 3 bases at V and 3 bases at J, with 8 bases in the middle. Seattle patients were enrolled during active infection and followed longitudinally. The rearrangement links TRBV12-3 or TRBV12-4 to TRBJ1-1; D may be TRBD1 (5 bases). Sequenced: peripheral blood. The receptor was derived from a woman aged 40 to 50 with COVID-19, enrolled during active disease. The CDR3 here is CASSLGLYTEAFF. The CDR3 DNA sequence: TGTGCCAGCAGTTTGGGGCTTTACACTGAAGCTTTCTTT.